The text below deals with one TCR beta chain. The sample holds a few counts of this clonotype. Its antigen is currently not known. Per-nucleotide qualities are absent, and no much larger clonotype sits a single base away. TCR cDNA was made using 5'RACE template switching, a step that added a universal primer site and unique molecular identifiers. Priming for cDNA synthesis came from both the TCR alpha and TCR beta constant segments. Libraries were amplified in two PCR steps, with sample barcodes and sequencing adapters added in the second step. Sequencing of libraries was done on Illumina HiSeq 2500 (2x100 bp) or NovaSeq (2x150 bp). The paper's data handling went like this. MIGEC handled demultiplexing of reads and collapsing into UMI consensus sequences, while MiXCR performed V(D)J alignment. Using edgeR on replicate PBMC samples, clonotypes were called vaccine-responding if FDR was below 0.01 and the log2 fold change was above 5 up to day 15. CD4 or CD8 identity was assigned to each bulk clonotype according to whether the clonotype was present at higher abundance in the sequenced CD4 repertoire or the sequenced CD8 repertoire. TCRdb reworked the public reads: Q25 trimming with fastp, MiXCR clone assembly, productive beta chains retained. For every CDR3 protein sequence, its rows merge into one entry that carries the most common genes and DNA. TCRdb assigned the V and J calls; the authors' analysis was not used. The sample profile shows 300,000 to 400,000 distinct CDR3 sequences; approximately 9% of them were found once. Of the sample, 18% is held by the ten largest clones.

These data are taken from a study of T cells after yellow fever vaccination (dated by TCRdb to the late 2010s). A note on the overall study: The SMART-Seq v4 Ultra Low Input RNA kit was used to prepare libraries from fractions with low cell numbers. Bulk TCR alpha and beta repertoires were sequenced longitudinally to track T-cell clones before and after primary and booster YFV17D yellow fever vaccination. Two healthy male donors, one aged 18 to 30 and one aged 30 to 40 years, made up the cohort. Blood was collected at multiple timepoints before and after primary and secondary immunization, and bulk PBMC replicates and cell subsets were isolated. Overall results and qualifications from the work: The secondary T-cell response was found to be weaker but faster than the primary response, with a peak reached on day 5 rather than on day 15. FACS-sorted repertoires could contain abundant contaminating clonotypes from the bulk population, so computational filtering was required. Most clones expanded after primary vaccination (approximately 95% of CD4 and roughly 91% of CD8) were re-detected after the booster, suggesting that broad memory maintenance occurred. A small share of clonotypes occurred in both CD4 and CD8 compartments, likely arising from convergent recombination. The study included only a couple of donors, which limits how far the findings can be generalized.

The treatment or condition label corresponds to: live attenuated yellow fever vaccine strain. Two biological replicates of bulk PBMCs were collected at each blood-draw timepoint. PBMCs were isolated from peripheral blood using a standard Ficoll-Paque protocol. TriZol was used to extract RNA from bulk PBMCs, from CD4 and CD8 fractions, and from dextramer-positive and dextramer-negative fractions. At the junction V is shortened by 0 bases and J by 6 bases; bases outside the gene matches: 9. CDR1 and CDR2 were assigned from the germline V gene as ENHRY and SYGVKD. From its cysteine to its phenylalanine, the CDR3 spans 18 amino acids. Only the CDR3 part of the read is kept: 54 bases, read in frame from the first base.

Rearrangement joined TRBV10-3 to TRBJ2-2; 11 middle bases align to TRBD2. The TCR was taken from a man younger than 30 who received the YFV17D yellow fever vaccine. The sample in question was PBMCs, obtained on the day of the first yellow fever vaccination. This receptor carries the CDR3 CAISESKGLAVTAGELFF. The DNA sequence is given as TGTGCCATCAGTGAGTCGAAGGGACTAGCGGTCACGGCCGGGGAGCTGTTTTTT.